This note documents a single T cell receptor (beta chain) sequence. A single record per CDR3 protein comes from TCRdb applying MiXCR to the 5' RACE reads. The sample holds roughly 280,000 distinct CDR3 sequences, 7.5% to 9.5% seen once. The sample originates from a study of T-cell memory formation after mild COVID-19. The wider study: The TCR clusters were mostly specific to one donor.

Germline CDR1 SGHRS, CDR2 YFSETQ. The V gene lost 4 bases and the J gene lost 1 base, with 14 bases spanning the gap. The CDR3 consists of 15 residues. This chain uses TRBV5-1 with TRBJ1-1; D not certain. Sequencing input: PBMCs or a T cell subset sorted from them (not recorded which). The origin of this receptor is a man aged 18 to 30 who had mild COVID-19 (a few samples of this study predate the infection). Cell type and time point are not known. The CDR3 loop is CASSDGLIRNTEAFF. The CDR3 region has the DNA TGCGCCAGCAGCGACGGACTCATACGGAACACTGAAGCTTTCTTT. The variable domain in full, completed from reference TRBV5-1 and TRBJ1-1, reads KAGVTQTPRYLIKTRGQQVTLSCSPISGHRSVSWYQQTPGQGLQFLFEYFSETQRNKGNFPGRFSGRQFSNSRSEMNVSTLELGDSALYLCASSDGLIRNTEAFFGQGTRLTVV.